Presented here are 24 T cell receptor beta chains from one specimen sequenced in a study of T-cell reconstitution after alpha-beta-depleted transplantation in children. Unique molecular identifiers were incorporated during preparation of the TCRbeta library. Each CDR3 protein gets one entry after TCRdb re-called the PCR reads with MiXCR. Seen here are about 590,000 distinct CDR3 sequences, about an eighth observed once, and the top ten hold roughly 2.3%. This specimen consisted of PBMCs, mostly from graft donor cells, obtained 360 days after TCRalphabeta/CD19-depleted stem cell transplant. The receptor set was obtained from a male patient younger than 18 who had a stem cell transplant for acute myeloid leukemia, so the T cells may come from the graft donor.

This clonotype has just a few counts. This sequence joins TRBV30 and TRBJ2-3, with 8 bases fitting TRBD2. Germline-derived CDR1 and CDR2 are GTSNPN and SVGIG (reference sequence). Trimming at V came to 0 bases and at J to 5 bases, leaving 7 bases not matched to a gene. The CDR3 has 15 residues. CDR3: CAWSVRAGGIDTQYF. CDR3 DNA: TGTGCCTGGAGTGTACGGGCGGGAGGCATAGATACGCAGTATTTT.

The sample holds a few counts of this clonotype. The chain is built from TRBV19 and TRBJ2-6; D gene ambiguous. The V end lost 3 bases, the J end lost 0 bases, and 6 bases lay between the germline ends. CDR3 length equals 15 residues. Per the germline V gene, CDR1 is LNHDA and CDR2 is SQIVND (reference sequence). The CDR3 DNA follows: TGTGCCAGTAGTATCGATCCCTCTGGGGCCAACGTCCTGACTTTC. Translating gives CASSIDPSGANVLTF.

This clonotype was counted at least ten times. V is TRBV12-3 or TRBV12-4 and J is TRBJ2-1; tentatively, D is TRBD2 (7 bases). V lost 8 bases to trimming and J lost 7 bases, with 21 bases between them. CDR3 length: 15 residues. CDR3 amino acids: CASGAGDNVRNEQFF. The CDR3 nucleotides read TGTGCCAGCGGGGCGGGGGACAACGTCCGTAATGAGCAGTTCTTC.

The rearrangement joins TRBV29-1 to TRBJ2-1; D possibly corresponds to TRBD1 (6 bases). Germline CDR1 reads SQVTM; CDR2 reads ANQGSEA. The CDR3 is 13 residues long. V was clipped by 4 bases and J by 4 bases, with 11 bases between them. CDR3 nucleotides: TGCAGCGTTGCAGGGGTCTTTTACAATGAGCAGTTCTTC. The encoded protein is CSVAGVFYNEQFF.

This clonotype was found many times. The V call is TRBV5-1, the J call TRBJ2-2; D unresolved. Germline CDR1 is SGHRS and CDR2 is YFSETQ. The CDR3 consists of 11 residues. Trimming stripped 2 bases from V and 6 bases from J, with 2 bases between. The CDR3, as DNA: TGCGCCAGCAGCTTCTCCGGGGAGCTGTTTTTT. Amino acid sequence: CASSFSGELFF.

V and J are TRBV5-1 and TRBJ2-7; the match to TRBD2 covers 7 bases. CDR1 is SGHRS, CDR2 YFSETQ, per germline. Trimming cost V 0 bases and J 0 bases; bases outside gene matches: 9. This CDR3 has 17 amino acids. Here the CDR3 reads CASSLGRTSDASYEQYF. For the CDR3, the DNA is TGCGCCAGCAGCTTGGGTCGCACTAGCGATGCCTCCTACGAGCAGTACTTC.

The V call is TRBV29-1, the J call TRBJ2-3; D is tentatively TRBD1 or TRBD2 (5 bases each). V was clipped by 6 bases and J by 5 bases, with 18 bases between them. Germline CDR1 reads SQVTM; CDR2 reads ANQGSEA. The CDR3 is 14 residues long. In DNA, the CDR3 is TGCAGCGTCGACCTCGACTTGGGGGAAGATACGCAGTATTTT. Translating gives CSVDLDLGEDTQYF.

This clonotype was seen only a few times. This sequence joins TRBV19 and TRBJ2-1, with TRBD2 matching over 7 bases. This CDR3 contains 14 residues. The V and J ends lost 10 bases and 1 base, in that order; junction bases with no gene match: 7. Germline CDR1 and CDR2: LNHDA and SQIVND (reference sequence). The CDR3 region has the DNA TGTGCCACCACACTAGCGTCTTCCTACAATGAGCAGTTCTTC. This codes for CATTLASSYNEQFF.

The V and J genes are TRBV4-2 and TRBJ2-1; D may correspond to TRBD1 or TRBD2 (5 bases each). V shed 2 bases and J shed 0 bases, with 11 bases lying between them. The CDR3 loop spans 16 amino acids. Germline CDR1 and CDR2: LGHNA and YNFKEQ. The CDR3 sequence is CASSQRDQSSYNEQFF. Here the CDR3 DNA reads TGTGCCAGCAGCCAACGGGACCAGAGCTCCTACAATGAGCAGTTCTTC.

The chain carries TRBV29-1 and TRBJ1-2, with D maybe TRBD1 (5 bases). The germline V gene encodes CDR1 SQVTM and CDR2 ANQGSEA. This CDR3 contains 12 residues. V was clipped by 4 bases and J by 8 bases, with 14 bases between them. The CDR3 region is CSVGGVGYGYTF. In DNA, the CDR3 is TGCAGCGTTGGAGGGGTAGGGTACGGCTACACCTTC. Complete variable domain (other parts from reference TRBV29-1 and TRBJ1-2): SAVISQKPSRDICQRGTSLTIQCQVDSQVTMMFWYRQQPGQSLTLIATANQGSEATYESGFVIDKFPISRPNLTFSTLTVSNMSPEDSSIYLCSVGGVGYGYTFGSGTRLTVV.

The chain links TRBV10-3 to TRBJ2-7; D possibly corresponds to TRBD2 (5 bases). Trimming took 11 bases from V and 4 from J, leaving 12 bases between them. The CDR3 totals 11 residues. Germline-derived CDR1 and CDR2 are ENHRY and SYGVKD. In DNA form, the CDR3 reads TGTGCCGCCCTCGAGGGATACGAGCAGTACTTC. Its translation: CAALEGYEQYF.

There are a few counts of this clonotype. The chain carries TRBV11-1 and TRBJ2-2; TRBD2 matches 11 bases. The J segment lost 2 bases and the V segment lost 5 bases, leaving 10 bases of the junction unmatched. CDR1 is SGHAT, CDR2 FQDESV, per germline (reference sequence). The CDR3 has 18 amino acids. CDR3 protein: CASSARLAGRTNTGELFF. CDR3 in DNA: TGTGCCAGCAGCGCCCGACTAGCGGGACGAACTAACACCGGGGAGCTGTTTTTT.

CDR3 sequence: CASLGGETPYEQYF. CDR3 in DNA: TGTGCCAGCCTGGGCGGAGAAACTCCCTACGAGCAGTACTTC. The rearrangement joins TRBV6-2 or TRBV6-3 to TRBJ2-7; D gene uncertain. Trimming removed 8 bases from V and 2 bases from J, with 16 bases in between. The CDR3 consists of 14 residues. CDR1 and CDR2 from the germline V gene are MNHEY and SVGEGT.

This clonotype was counted a few times. The V and J genes are TRBV12-3 or TRBV12-4 and TRBJ2-5, with D possibly TRBD2 on 5 matching bases. This CDR3 comprises 14 residues. V lost 4 bases, J lost 7 bases, and 16 bases lay in between. Written as DNA, the CDR3 is TGTGCCAGCAGTTGGGCAGAGACTAAAGGGACCCAGTACTTC. Its protein product is CASSWAETKGTQYF.

This clonotype has only a few counts. The chain uses TRBV24-1 and TRBJ2-1, with D perhaps matching TRBD2 (7 bases). V gave up 5 bases and J gave up 0 bases, with 19 bases separating them. Germline CDR1 and CDR2: KGHDR and SFDVKD. This CDR3 contains 18 residues. This CDR3 is CATSGRRGGISSYNEQFF. As DNA, the CDR3 is TGTGCCACCAGTGGCAGGAGGGGGGGGATCAGCTCCTACAATGAGCAGTTCTTC.

This clonotype was found a few times. The chain is built from TRBV28 and TRBJ2-1; no firm D call. The V gene lost 2 bases and the J gene lost 5 bases, with 19 bases spanning the gap. Germline V gene sequence: CDR1 MDHEN, CDR2 SYDVKM. This CDR3 is 17 amino acids long. The CDR3 nucleotides read TGTGCCAGCAGTTTAATTAGGAGACAACCGACCAACAATGAGCAGTTCTTC. Its translation: CASSLIRRQPTNNEQFF.

This clonotype was detected only a few times. The chain recombines TRBV29-1 with TRBJ2-7, with D uncertain. Germline V gene data show CDR1 as SQVTM and CDR2 as ANQGSEA. Trimming removed 0 bases from V and 0 bases from J, with 6 bases in between. The CDR3 consists of 13 residues. CDR3 in amino acids: CSVEESDSYEQYF. CDR3 nucleotides: TGCAGCGTTGAAGAATCCGACTCCTACGAGCAGTACTTC.

This clonotype was recorded many times. V gene TRBV12-3 or TRBV12-4 combines with J gene TRBJ1-6, with D perhaps TRBD1 (5 bases). Trimming shortened V by 8 bases and J by 8 bases, and 13 bases separated the two germline ends. This CDR3 has 13 amino acids. The CDR3 here is CASADRADSPLHF. The CDR3 coding sequence is TGTGCCAGCGCCGACAGAGCCGATTCACCCCTCCACTTT.

The chain employs TRBV9 and TRBJ2-7, with D perhaps matching TRBD2 (6 bases). CDR3 length: 14 amino acids. The V end lost 4 bases, the J end lost 2 bases, and 13 bases lay between the germline ends. Germline CDR1 SGDLS, CDR2 YYNGEE. CDR3 in amino acids: CASSSGSSAYEQYF. CDR3 bases: TGTGCCAGCAGCTCCGGGAGCTCCGCCTACGAGCAGTACTTC.

This clonotype was observed a few times. At one boundary the junction diverges from the germline segment, which might be a read error. The chain couples TRBV12-3 or TRBV12-4 to TRBJ1-1; D uncertain. The CDR3 loop spans 10 amino acids. This CDR3 is CASGNSEAFF. CDR3 sequence (DNA): TGTGCCAGCGGGAACTCTGAAGCTTTCTTT.

The CDR3, as DNA: TGCAGCGTTGAAATGGAGGGGACAGGGTTCGTAGTACTATTCTCTGAGCAGTTCTTC. Its translation is CSVEMEGTGFVVLFSEQFF. The V call is TRBV29-1, the J call TRBJ2-1, with 9 bases that match TRBD1. V was clipped by 2 bases and J by 9 bases; unmatched bases: 23. Germline V lookup: CDR1 SQVTM, CDR2 ANQGSEA. The CDR3 contains 19 residues.

This clonotype has more than one count but fewer than ten. The chain employs TRBV5-1 and TRBJ2-5, with unresolved D. V gave up 0 bases and J gave up 4 bases, with 16 bases separating them. CDR1 SGHRS and CDR2 YFSETQ come from the germline V gene. This CDR3 is built from 16 residues. The CDR3 loop reads CASSLAGLRWTETQYF. Here the CDR3 DNA reads TGCGCCAGCAGCTTGGCCGGGTTGCGGTGGACAGAGACCCAGTACTTC. The full variable domain, its missing parts supplied by reference TRBV5-1 and TRBJ2-5, is KAGVTQTPRYLIKTRGQQVTLSCSPISGHRSVSWYQQTPGQGLQFLFEYFSETQRNKGNFPGRFSGRQFSNSRSEMNVSTLELGDSALYLCASSLAGLRWTETQYFGPGTRLLVL.

CDR3 loop: CASSPPQLDRFTEAFF. As DNA, the CDR3 is TGTGCCAGCAGTCCTCCCCAGCTCGACAGGTTTACTGAAGCTTTCTTT. This chain uses TRBV28 with TRBJ1-1, with a possible D match to TRBD1 (6 bases). V was clipped by 5 bases and J by 5 bases, with 21 bases between them. Per the germline V gene, CDR1 is MDHEN and CDR2 is SYDVKM. CDR3 length: 16 residues.

This clonotype occurred many times. The rearrangement uses TRBV11-2 and TRBJ2-5, with TRBD1 matching over 7 bases. The CDR3 spans 13 residues. CDR1 is SGHAT, CDR2 FQNNGV, per germline. Germline trimming cut 5 bases from V and 4 bases from J; bases unmatched to any gene: 4. CDR3 nucleotide sequence: TGTGCCAGCAGCCCGGGACAGCGAGAGACCCAGTACTTC. This translates into CASSPGQRETQYF.